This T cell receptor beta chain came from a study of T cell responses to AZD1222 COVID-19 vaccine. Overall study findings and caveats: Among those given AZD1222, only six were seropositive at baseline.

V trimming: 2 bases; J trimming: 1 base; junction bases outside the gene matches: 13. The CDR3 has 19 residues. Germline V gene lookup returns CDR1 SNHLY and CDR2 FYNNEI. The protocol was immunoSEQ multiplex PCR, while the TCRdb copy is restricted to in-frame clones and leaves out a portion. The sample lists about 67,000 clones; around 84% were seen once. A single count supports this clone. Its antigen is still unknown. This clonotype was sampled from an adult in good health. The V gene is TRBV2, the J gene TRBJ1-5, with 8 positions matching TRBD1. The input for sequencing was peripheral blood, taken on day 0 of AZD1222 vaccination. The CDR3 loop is CASSEIAGGLISSNQPQHF. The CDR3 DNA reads TGTGCCAGCAGTGAAATAGCAGGGGGCCTTATTTCAAGCAATCAGCCCCAGCATTTT.